Following are 7 T cell receptor beta chains from one sample sequenced in a study of blood T cell repertoires in COVID-19. Here immunoSEQ multiplex PCR was the method, and the copy in TCRdb shows in-frame clones only, minus some. The sample has hundreds of thousands of clones; approximately 80% are singletons. Sequenced sample: peripheral blood. The receptors here all came from a woman aged 40-49 years with active or convalescent COVID-19.

The J gene is TRBJ1-6, the V gene TRBV27; D is unclear. V was clipped by 4 bases and J by 3 bases, with 13 bases between them. In germline, CDR1 is MNHEY, CDR2 SMNVEV (reference sequence). There are 16 residues in the CDR3. The CDR3 sequence: CASSSPGGVYNSPLHF. The CDR3 coding sequence is TGTGCCAGCAGTTCACCAGGAGGAGTCTATAATTCACCCCTCCACTTT.

The rearrangement joins TRBV28 to TRBJ2-3; D not certain. V was cut by 3 bases and J by 1 base, with 5 bases left in between. This CDR3 is built from 13 residues. Germline V gene lookup returns CDR1 MDHEN and CDR2 SYDVKM. CDR3 DNA: TGTGCCAGCAGTTTTCAGGGCACAGATACGCAGTATTTT. Encoded protein: CASSFQGTDTQYF. The entire variable domain, with the rest obtained from reference TRBV28 and TRBJ2-3, is as follows: DVKVTQSSRYLVKRTGEKVFLECVQDMDHENMFWYRQDPGLGLRLIYFSYDVKMKEKGDIPEGYSVSREKKERFSLILESASTNQTSMYLCASSFQGTDTQYFGPGTRLTVL.

The chain recombines TRBV3-1 (or the pseudogene TRBV3-2) with TRBJ1-4, with D perhaps matching TRBD1 (5 bases). This CDR3 contains 14 residues. Germline V gene sequence: CDR1 LGHDT, CDR2 YNNKEL (reference sequence). The V end was cut by 4 bases, the J end by 5 bases, with 11 bases between. The CDR3 sequence: CASSRGSINEKLFF. The CDR3 coding sequence is TGTGCCAGCAGCCGGGGCTCTATCAATGAAAAACTGTTTTTT.

The rearrangement links TRBV6-5 to TRBJ1-6; 8 nucleotides agree with TRBD1. Trimming took 6 bases from V and 10 from J; bases not matched to a gene: 8. Germline CDR1 is MNHEY and CDR2 is SVGAGI. There are 14 residues in the CDR3. This CDR3 is CASRGQGRESPLHF. CDR3 nucleotides: TGTGCCAGCAGAGGACAGGGCAGGGAATCACCCCTCCACTTT.

The rearrangement uses TRBV5-8 and TRBJ1-2; maybe TRBD1 (6 bases). The CDR3 totals 15 residues. The germline V and J ends were trimmed by 3 bases and 8 bases, with 20 bases remaining between them. Germline CDR1 reads SGHTS; CDR2 reads YDEGEE. CDR3 nucleotides: TGTGCCAGCAGCTCGGAAGGTACAGGGATGCGAGGCTACACCTTC. Protein product: CASSSEGTGMRGYTF.

CDR3 nucleotides: TGTGCCAGCAGCCCGCCCAATACAGCTACCTACGAGCAGTACGTC. Its translation: CASSPPNTATYEQYV. The chain couples TRBV11-2 to TRBJ2-7, with D hard to call. CDR3 size: 15 residues. V dropped 5 bases and J dropped 2 bases, with 16 bases sitting between them. The V gene's germline CDR1 is SGHAT and CDR2 FQNNGV.

The rearrangement uses TRBV12-3 or TRBV12-4 and TRBJ1-1; D gene uncertain. CDR3 length equals 11 residues. The V and J ends lost 6 bases and 2 bases respectively, with 4 bases between them. DNA of the CDR3: TGTGCCAGCAGACTTAACACTGAAGCTTTCTTT. This gives the protein CASRLNTEAFF.